These 11 T cell receptor beta chains originate from one sample sequenced in a study of shared clonotypes between healthy human individuals. TCRdb's table, derived via immunoSEQ multiplex PCR, lists solely in-frame clones and lacks some. The table shows some 240,000 clones, with under 80% occurring only once. The sample consisted of memory CD4+ T cells sorted from blood. As to subset: CD45RA-negative fraction. These receptors originate from a man in his thirties or forties in good health.

The chain is built from TRBV19 and TRBJ2-1; TRBD2 matches 7 bases. The CDR3 runs 14 residues. Germline V gene lookup returns CDR1 LNHDA and CDR2 SQIVND (reference sequence). With 6 bases clipped from V and 6 bases from J, the junction kept 8 bases outside the gene matches. The CDR3 here is CASRGEGRINEQFF. CDR3 DNA: TGTGCCAGTAGGGGGGAGGGGAGGATCAATGAGCAGTTCTTC.

The chain links TRBV11-2 to TRBJ1-3; a weak D match, TRBD1 (5 bases). Trimming stripped 5 bases from V and 1 base from J, with 15 bases between. Germline V gene lookup returns CDR1 SGHAT and CDR2 FQNNGV. This CDR3 has 16 amino acids. The CDR3 DNA follows: TGTGCCAGCAGCACCCGGGACTTTCGTTCTGGAAACACCATATATTTT. Translating gives CASSTRDFRSGNTIYF. Full variable domain (outside the CDR3, taken from reference TRBV11-2 and TRBJ1-3): EAGVAQSPRYKIIEKRQSVAFWCNPISGHATLYWYQQILGQGPKLLIQFQNNGVVDDSQLPKDRFSAERLKGVDSTLKIQPAKLEDSAVYLCASSTRDFRSGNTIYFGEGSWLTVV.

The chain uses TRBV21-1 and TRBJ1-5. TRBV21-1 is described as a pseudogene. The CDR3 totals 16 residues. CDR3 bases: TGTGCCAGCAGCCCACGCGTTGGAGGGGACAATCAGCCCCAGCATTTT. As protein: CASSPRVGGDNQPQHF.

This clone was seen repeatedly, ten times or more. In DNA, the CDR3 is TGTGCCAGCAGCTCCAGGGGATACTATGGCTACACCTTC. It is translated as CASSSRGYYGYTF. V and J are TRBV11-1 and TRBJ1-2; D possibly corresponds to TRBD1 (6 bases). The CDR3 spans 13 residues. V was shortened by 4 bases and J by 3 bases, with 9 bases between the two germline ends. Per the germline V gene, CDR1 is SGHAT and CDR2 is FQDESV (reference sequence).

This clone appeared many times. The chain is built from TRBV29-1 and TRBJ2-7, with TRBD2 matching 7 bases. CDR3 length: 13 amino acids. V gave up 3 bases and J gave up 4 bases; unmatched junction bases: 6. Per germline, CDR1 SQVTM and CDR2 ANQGSEA. Written as DNA, the CDR3 is TGCAGCGTTGATGGCGGGAGTAGGTACGAGCAGTACTTC. It codes for CSVDGGSRYEQYF.

The V and J genes are TRBV28 and TRBJ1-1, with D tentatively TRBD1 (5 bases). Germline loops: CDR1 MDHEN, CDR2 SYDVKM. Trimming cost V 2 bases and J 0 bases, with 16 bases left between them. The CDR3 has 17 residues. In DNA, the CDR3 is TGTGCCAGCAGTTTAAGTTGGGGCGGAAACCTGAACACTGAAGCTTTCTTT. It encodes CASSLSWGGNLNTEAFF.

The V and J genes are TRBV25-1 and TRBJ2-1, with D possibly TRBD2 on 5 matching bases. Germline loops: CDR1 MGHDK, CDR2 SYGVNS. The CDR3 has 14 amino acids. V gave up 6 bases and J gave up 4 bases, with 13 bases separating them. In DNA form, the CDR3 reads TGTGCCAGCAGAGCCTTTAGCGCGTACAATGAGCAGTTCTTC. It codes for CASRAFSAYNEQFF.

The chain is built from TRBV5-1 and TRBJ1-1, with unresolved D. V dropped 4 bases and J dropped 6 bases, with 19 bases sitting between them. Germline values: CDR1 SGHRS, CDR2 YFSETQ. The CDR3 runs 15 residues. The CDR3 nucleotides are TGCGCCAGCAGCGGAGAGGACGGCGAGGGCGCTGAAGCTTTCTTT. Translation: CASSGEDGEGAEAFF.

The V call is TRBV6-5, the J call TRBJ2-1, with D unresolved. The CDR3 totals 13 residues. Deletions cut 6 bases from V and 4 bases from J, with 10 bases between. Germline CDR1 and CDR2: MNHEY and SVGAGI. CDR3 protein: CASRAGRYNEQFF. CDR3 in DNA: TGTGCCAGCAGGGCAGGCAGATACAATGAGCAGTTCTTC.

The chain joins TRBV6-1 to TRBJ2-7; 7 bases map to TRBD2. The CDR3 totals 16 residues. Germline trimming cut 2 bases from V and 5 bases from J; bases unmatched to any gene: 12. Germline V CDR1 and CDR2: MNHNS, SASEGT. The DNA of the CDR3 is TGTGCCAGCAGTGAACGGTCTGGCGGGAGTTGGAACGAGCAGTACTTC. Translated, it gives CASSERSGGSWNEQYF.

The gene calls are TRBV5-1 and TRBJ1-2, with 7 bases fitting TRBD1. The V and J ends lost 5 bases and 4 bases, in that order; junction bases with no gene match: 8. The V gene's germline CDR1 is SGHRS and CDR2 YFSETQ. The CDR3 has 14 residues. The CDR3 protein is CASRTGAGGYGYTF. The CDR3 coding sequence is TGCGCCAGCAGAACAGGGGCGGGGGGCTATGGCTACACCTTC.